A selection of T cell receptor beta chains follows, all from one sample in a study of cytomegalovirus exposure and HLA in healthy donors. TCRdb's copy holds only in-frame clones and misses some; the assay was immunoSEQ multiplex PCR. Of about 200,000 clones listed, 85% to 90% were seen once; the top ten hold about 1.2%. The specimen sequenced was PBMCs. These receptors were collected from a man aged 25 to 40 in good health and CMV-seronegative. The CDR3 runs from the conserved cysteine through the conserved F or W. The order of the fields is V gene, J gene, D gene, CDR3 protein. The D gene is left open where the match is weak.

V gene: TRBV29-1
J gene: TRBJ1-2
D gene: .
CDR3 protein: CSATGGLDYGYTF

V gene: TRBV7-6
J gene: TRBJ1-4
D gene: TRBD1
CDR3 protein: CASSDYRGMNEKLFF

V gene: TRBV2
J gene: TRBJ1-5
D gene: TRBD1
CDR3 protein: CARAGTGGIQPQHF

V gene: TRBV5-1
J gene: TRBJ2-3
D gene: .
CDR3 protein: CASRLETGLSTDTQYF

V gene: TRBV4-2
J gene: TRBJ1-2
D gene: TRBD1
CDR3 protein: CASSQEVRTGQSIRQGYTF

V gene: TRBV7-7
J gene: TRBJ1-1
D gene: .
CDR3 protein: CASSRQPNTEAFF

V gene: TRBV7-9
J gene: TRBJ2-3
D gene: TRBD2
CDR3 protein: CASSLLAGRTDTQYF

V gene: TRBV6-6
J gene: TRBJ2-1
D gene: TRBD2
CDR3 protein: CASSYGTSGGDNEQFF

V gene: TRBV6-5
J gene: TRBJ2-7
D gene: .
CDR3 protein: CASSQGSRYEQYF

V gene: TRBV5-1
J gene: TRBJ1-1
D gene: .
CDR3 protein: CASSSNSAGNTEAFF

V gene: TRBV13
J gene: TRBJ2-2
D gene: .
CDR3 protein: CASSLRANTGELFF

V gene: TRBV5-4
J gene: TRBJ2-3
D gene: TRBD2
CDR3 protein: CASWSGGPSDTQYF

V gene: TRBV10-1
J gene: TRBJ1-2
D gene: .
CDR3 protein: CASSDHRDANYGYTF

V gene: TRBV28
J gene: TRBJ2-7
D gene: .
CDR3 protein: CASNPIGGVPYEQYF

V gene: TRBV7-9
J gene: TRBJ2-7
D gene: .
CDR3 protein: CASSLSTGIHYEQYF

V gene: TRBV25-1
J gene: TRBJ1-2
D gene: .
CDR3 protein: CASSAPGPSLRGYTF

V gene: TRBV6-5
J gene: TRBJ2-5
D gene: .
CDR3 protein: CASSPDRYQETQYF

V gene: TRBV28
J gene: TRBJ2-3
D gene: TRBD2
CDR3 protein: CASSSGTSGGLSTDTQYF

V gene: TRBV27
J gene: TRBJ1-2
D gene: TRBD1
CDR3 protein: CASRRTGSISNYGYTF

V gene: TRBV19
J gene: TRBJ1-3
D gene: .
CDR3 protein: CASSFQRISGNTIYF

V gene: TRBV6-6
J gene: TRBJ2-3
D gene: TRBD1
CDR3 protein: CASSKAGTGTDTQYF

V gene: TRBV25-1
J gene: TRBJ1-2
D gene: .
CDR3 protein: CASRTQDYGYTF

V gene: TRBV28
J gene: TRBJ1-1
D gene: .
CDR3 protein: CASRLPAQPESEAFF

V gene: TRBV6-5
J gene: TRBJ2-7
D gene: .
CDR3 protein: CASGLYEQYF

V gene: TRBV6-5
J gene: TRBJ1-4
D gene: .
CDR3 protein: CASRWGGRSNEKLFF

V gene: TRBV27
J gene: TRBJ1-1
D gene: .
CDR3 protein: CASSDSEVTEAFF

V gene: TRBV6-1
J gene: TRBJ2-1
D gene: TRBD2
CDR3 protein: CATQTSGRRGEQFF

V gene: TRBV7-9
J gene: TRBJ1-2
D gene: .
CDR3 protein: CASSMTGLSGYTF

V gene: TRBV28
J gene: TRBJ1-1
D gene: .
CDR3 protein: CASILIQGATEAFF

V gene: TRBV15
J gene: TRBJ1-5
D gene: .
CDR3 protein: CATSRDTGNQPQHF

V gene: TRBV13
J gene: TRBJ1-1
D gene: .
CDR3 protein: CASSLGLNEAFF

V gene: TRBV11-2
J gene: TRBJ2-7
D gene: TRBD2
CDR3 protein: CASSSVSGRTPYEQYF

V gene: TRBV7-9
J gene: TRBJ2-7
D gene: TRBD1
CDR3 protein: CASSSGQGSYEQYF

V gene: TRBV5-1
J gene: TRBJ1-2
D gene: .
CDR3 protein: CASSLPSSAGGYTF

V gene: TRBV12-5
J gene: TRBJ2-7
D gene: .
CDR3 protein: CASGPSSYEQYF

V gene: TRBV19
J gene: TRBJ1-2
D gene: .
CDR3 protein: CASADGARNYGYTF

V gene: TRBV5-4
J gene: TRBJ2-4
D gene: .
CDR3 protein: CASSLWTDENIQYF

V gene: TRBV27
J gene: TRBJ2-3
D gene: TRBD2
CDR3 protein: CASASAGEGLDTQYF

V gene: TRBV27
J gene: TRBJ1-6
D gene: .
CDR3 protein: CASSEYGMPLHF

V gene: TRBV7-8
J gene: TRBJ1-2
D gene: .
CDR3 protein: CASSSLQGFNHGYTF

V gene: TRBV7-9
J gene: TRBJ2-5
D gene: TRBD1
CDR3 protein: CASSSPRTGGTQYF

V gene: TRBV27
J gene: TRBJ1-2
D gene: TRBD1
CDR3 protein: CASSFRTGARDYGYTF

V gene: TRBV5-6
J gene: TRBJ1-2
D gene: TRBD1
CDR3 protein: CASSLPTGVINYGYTF

V gene: TRBV19
J gene: TRBJ2-2
D gene: .
CDR3 protein: CASIQVGGELFF

V gene: TRBV7-2
J gene: TRBJ1-6
D gene: .
CDR3 protein: CASSQEQVPFPHF

V gene: TRBV11-2
J gene: TRBJ1-6
D gene: .
CDR3 protein: CASSSDRMRNSPLHF

V gene: TRBV7-6
J gene: TRBJ2-1
D gene: TRBD2
CDR3 protein: CASSLASGGVYNEQFF

V gene: TRBV6-4
J gene: TRBJ2-2
D gene: .
CDR3 protein: CASFAPRTGDYTGELFF

V gene: TRBV7-8
J gene: TRBJ2-2
D gene: .
CDR3 protein: CASRRPSNTGELFF

V gene: TRBV11-1
J gene: TRBJ2-3
D gene: TRBD2
CDR3 protein: CASSLTSGSGTDTQYF

V gene: TRBV5-1
J gene: TRBJ2-3
D gene: .
CDR3 protein: CASSLARSDDTQYF

V gene: TRBV7-9
J gene: TRBJ2-6
D gene: TRBD1
CDR3 protein: CASSRDRRNSGANVLTF

V gene: TRBV5-4
J gene: TRBJ2-5
D gene: TRBD1
CDR3 protein: CASSSPGQGDQTQYF